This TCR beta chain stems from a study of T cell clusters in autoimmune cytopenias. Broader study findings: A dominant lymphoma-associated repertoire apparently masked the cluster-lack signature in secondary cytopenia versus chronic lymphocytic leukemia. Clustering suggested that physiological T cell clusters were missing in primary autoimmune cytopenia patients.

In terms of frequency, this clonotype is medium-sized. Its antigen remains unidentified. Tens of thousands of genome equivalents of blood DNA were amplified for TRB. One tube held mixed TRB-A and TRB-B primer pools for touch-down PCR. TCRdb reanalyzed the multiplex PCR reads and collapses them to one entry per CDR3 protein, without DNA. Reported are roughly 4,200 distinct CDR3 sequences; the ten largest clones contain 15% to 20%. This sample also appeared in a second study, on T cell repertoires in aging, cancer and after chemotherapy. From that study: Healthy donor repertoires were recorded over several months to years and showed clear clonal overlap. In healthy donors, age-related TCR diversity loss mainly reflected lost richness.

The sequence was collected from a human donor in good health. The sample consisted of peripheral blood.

The CDR3 protein is CASSLGGRETQYF. V is TRBV7-2 and J is TRBJ2-5; TCRdb returns TRBD2, unconfirmable since there is no DNA. The CDR3 extends over 13 amino acids. Per the germline V gene, CDR1 is SGHTA and CDR2 is FQGNSA.